A selection of T cell receptor beta chains follows, all from one sample in a study of blood T cell repertoires in COVID-19. The assay was immunoSEQ multiplex PCR, and TCRdb's table has in-frame clones only and misses some. The sample contains approximately 200,000 clones, approximately 86% of which appear only once. The specimen sequenced was PBMCs or T cells enriched from blood (not recorded which). The receptor set was obtained from a woman aged 30 to 39 who had been exposed to COVID-19. CDR3s leave out the opening cysteine and the closing phenylalanine or tryptophan. D genes are given only for firm matches.

CDR3 protein: ASSTLAGTGGTEAF
V gene: TRBV7-8
J gene: TRBJ1-1
D gene: TRBD1

CDR3 protein: ASSQTGRVNTEAF
V gene: TRBV6-4
J gene: TRBJ1-1
D gene: TRBD1

CDR3 protein: ASSPLAGTDTEAF
V gene: TRBV18
J gene: TRBJ1-1
D gene: -

CDR3 protein: ATSRPQGGFF
V gene: TRBV15
J gene: TRBJ1-1
D gene: TRBD1

CDR3 protein: ASSSRLVSSGNTIY
V gene: TRBV5-1
J gene: TRBJ1-3
D gene: -

CDR3 protein: ASSSAGLNYNEQF
V gene: TRBV10-2
J gene: TRBJ2-1
D gene: TRBD2

CDR3 protein: ASSSRQGGRSPLH
V gene: TRBV7-2
J gene: TRBJ1-6
D gene: TRBD1

CDR3 protein: ASSHPYSYEQY
V gene: TRBV3-1/TRBV3-2
J gene: TRBJ2-7
D gene: -

CDR3 protein: ASNPLFTGQGAAYEQY
V gene: TRBV5-1
J gene: TRBJ2-7
D gene: TRBD1

CDR3 protein: ASSEAGARNTQY
V gene: TRBV6-4
J gene: TRBJ2-3
D gene: TRBD2

CDR3 protein: ASSPSQIRQRTYEQY
V gene: TRBV3-1/TRBV3-2
J gene: TRBJ2-7
D gene: -

CDR3 protein: ASSFSGVGGYT
V gene: TRBV12-3/TRBV12-4
J gene: TRBJ1-2
D gene: -

CDR3 protein: ATQGFPRNTIY
V gene: TRBV6-5
J gene: TRBJ1-3
D gene: -

CDR3 protein: ASSIITGGTNYGYT
V gene: TRBV19
J gene: TRBJ1-2
D gene: TRBD1

CDR3 protein: ASSLFLTSTDTQY
V gene: TRBV11-2
J gene: TRBJ2-3
D gene: -

CDR3 protein: ASSWGRTDGTEAF
V gene: TRBV5-1
J gene: TRBJ1-1
D gene: -

CDR3 protein: ASSELQLNEKLF
V gene: TRBV6-1
J gene: TRBJ1-4
D gene: -

CDR3 protein: ASSPGAFPYNEQF
V gene: TRBV9
J gene: TRBJ2-1
D gene: -

CDR3 protein: ASSPSRGPSEQY
V gene: TRBV9
J gene: TRBJ2-7
D gene: -

CDR3 protein: ASSLVGRNNEQF
V gene: TRBV5-4
J gene: TRBJ2-1
D gene: -

CDR3 protein: ASSSFTDTQY
V gene: TRBV27
J gene: TRBJ2-3
D gene: -

CDR3 protein: ASGPGEVSDTQY
V gene: TRBV12-5
J gene: TRBJ2-3
D gene: -

CDR3 protein: ASSRGASNTGELF
V gene: TRBV19
J gene: TRBJ2-2
D gene: -

CDR3 protein: ASGLVTEAF
V gene: TRBV12-5
J gene: TRBJ1-1
D gene: -

CDR3 protein: ASSATGTGANVLT
V gene: TRBV9
J gene: TRBJ2-6
D gene: -

CDR3 protein: ASSGTDRAGYNEQF
V gene: TRBV5-1
J gene: TRBJ2-1
D gene: TRBD1

CDR3 protein: ASSLGSSIEKLF
V gene: TRBV11-2
J gene: TRBJ1-4
D gene: -

CDR3 protein: ASSLTGSSYEQY
V gene: TRBV5-1
J gene: TRBJ2-7
D gene: -

CDR3 protein: ASSQGGGADTQY
V gene: TRBV4-1
J gene: TRBJ2-3
D gene: TRBD2

CDR3 protein: ASSQDLPNEQF
V gene: TRBV5-1
J gene: TRBJ2-1
D gene: -

CDR3 protein: ASSVLAGGLTTDTQY
V gene: TRBV27
J gene: TRBJ2-3
D gene: TRBD2

CDR3 protein: ASSLNGGSSTDTQY
V gene: TRBV11-3
J gene: TRBJ2-3
D gene: -

CDR3 protein: ASSVGPAGAQEETQY
V gene: TRBV9
J gene: TRBJ2-5
D gene: -

CDR3 protein: ASSEGYRGFQPQH
V gene: TRBV6-1
J gene: TRBJ1-5
D gene: TRBD1

CDR3 protein: ASSPSLGAYGYT
V gene: TRBV3-1/TRBV3-2
J gene: TRBJ1-2
D gene: -

CDR3 protein: ASSKRDRAAEAF
V gene: TRBV21-1
J gene: TRBJ1-1
D gene: -

CDR3 protein: ASSPPPGGSSNGYT
V gene: TRBV5-4
J gene: TRBJ1-2
D gene: -

CDR3 protein: ASSLARDSKSYNEQF
V gene: TRBV5-8
J gene: TRBJ2-1
D gene: TRBD1

CDR3 protein: ASSRQAGQGMNEQY
V gene: TRBV5-5
J gene: TRBJ2-7
D gene: TRBD1

CDR3 protein: ASSAGTEGGNTIY
V gene: TRBV2
J gene: TRBJ1-3
D gene: -

CDR3 protein: ASIRTGAVGYT
V gene: TRBV28
J gene: TRBJ1-2
D gene: TRBD1

CDR3 protein: ASSYRGEQY
V gene: TRBV6-9
J gene: TRBJ2-3
D gene: TRBD2

CDR3 protein: ASSPHVPRDQPQH
V gene: TRBV6-2/TRBV6-3
J gene: TRBJ1-5
D gene: -

CDR3 protein: SASSRVGGNTIY
V gene: TRBV20-1
J gene: TRBJ1-3
D gene: -

CDR3 protein: ASSIEGEGTQY
V gene: TRBV19
J gene: TRBJ2-5
D gene: -